These 9 T cell receptor beta chains originate from one sample sequenced in a study of identical twins. Via MiXCR, TCRdb re-called the 5' RACE reads, giving one row per CDR3 protein. The table shows nearly 900,000 distinct CDR3 sequences, with about 12% occurring only once. These same records also appear under a second study, on yellow fever vaccine responses in identical twins.

The sequenced sample was PBMCs. Receptors were obtained from a woman under 30 in good health.

The chain is built from TRBV5-6 and TRBJ2-1; 9 bases fit TRBD2. Germline V gives CDR1 SGHDT, CDR2 YYEEEE. The CDR3 runs to 19 residues. V shed 3 bases and J 8 bases; nucleotides not matched to a gene: 21. In DNA form, the CDR3 reads TGTGCCAGCAGCTCAATCCTCACTAGCGGGCTTTTGGGTCCGGATGAGCAGTTCTTC. Amino acids: CASSSILTSGLLGPDEQFF.

This clonotype occurred a few times. This sequence joins TRBV29-1 and TRBJ2-5, with D possibly matching TRBD2 (5 bases). V lost 6 bases to trimming and J lost 0 bases, with 20 bases between them. This CDR3 has 16 amino acids. Germline V gene lookup returns CDR1 SQVTM and CDR2 ANQGSEA. The chain's CDR3 is CSVGRRGQDHQETQYF. CDR3 nucleotides: TGCAGCGTCGGACGACGCGGGCAGGACCACCAAGAGACCCAGTACTTC.

V and J are TRBV5-1 and TRBJ2-2; 8 bases line up with TRBD1. The trim removed 4 bases at V and 1 base at J, leaving 12 bases unmatched. Germline V gene sequence: CDR1 SGHRS, CDR2 YFSETQ. CDR3 length equals 18 residues. As DNA, the CDR3 is TGCGCCAGCAGCGAACAGCGCGGGACAGGCAGGAACACCGGGGAGCTGTTTTTT. It encodes CASSEQRGTGRNTGELFF.

This clonotype was seen only a few times. This chain uses TRBV29-1 with TRBJ2-7; a possible D gene is TRBD2 (6 bases). The CDR3 length is 11 residues. V lost 7 bases and J lost 3, with 10 bases in between. Per germline, CDR1 SQVTM and CDR2 ANQGSEA. Here the CDR3 DNA reads TGCAGCGCTGCGGAGGGCTACGAGCAGTACGTC. This encodes CSAAEGYEQYV.

The sample holds a few counts of this clonotype. The genes are TRBV11-3 and TRBJ2-1; 8 bases align to TRBD2. The V gene end was trimmed by 2 bases and the J gene end by 0 bases; junction bases not matched to a gene: 6. CDR1 and CDR2 (germline): SGHNT, YENEEA. The CDR3 totals 17 residues. The CDR3 here is CASSLILAGRSYNEQFF. The DNA for the CDR3 is TGTGCCAGCAGCTTAATCTTAGCGGGACGCTCCTACAATGAGCAGTTCTTC.

The gene calls are TRBV5-1 and TRBJ1-1; 7 nucleotides match TRBD1. The CDR3 totals 11 residues. Germline CDR1 is SGHRS and CDR2 is YFSETQ. Trimming cost V 3 bases and J 11 bases; bases outside gene matches: 4. CDR3 DNA sequence: TGCGCCAGCAGCTCGGGACAGTGGGCTTTCTTT. Its translation: CASSSGQWAFF.

CDR3: CSANSWAGGSYNEQFF. The CDR3 coding sequence is TGCAGTGCTAATTCGTGGGCGGGAGGTTCCTACAATGAGCAGTTCTTC. The V and J genes are TRBV20-1 and TRBJ2-1; the match to TRBD2 covers 8 bases. The CDR3 is 16 amino acids. Germline lookup yields CDR1 DFQATT and CDR2 SNEGSKA (reference sequence). The V gene end was trimmed by 4 bases and the J gene end by 1 base; junction bases not matched to a gene: 9.

This sequence joins TRBV10-3 and TRBJ1-1, with 9 bases aligning to TRBD1. V lost 7 bases, J lost 8 bases, and 8 bases stayed unmatched. Germline V gene data show CDR1 as ENHRY and CDR2 as SYGVKD. CDR3 length equals 13 residues. The chain's CDR3 is CAINNRDRVEAFF. CDR3 in DNA: TGTGCCATCAATAACCGGGACAGGGTGGAAGCTTTCTTT.

This clonotype occurred many times. The chain carries TRBV3-1 and TRBJ2-7, with 7 positions matching TRBD1. V trimming: 2 bases; J trimming: 6 bases; junction bases outside the gene matches: 13. The CDR3 consists of 16 residues. Per germline, CDR1 LGHDT and CDR2 YNNKEL (reference sequence). The CDR3 sequence is CASSQTRRQGSSEQYF. Here the CDR3 DNA reads TGTGCCAGCAGCCAAACCCGGAGACAGGGATCTAGCGAGCAGTACTTC.